The clone carrying this TCR beta chain was observed at least ten times. This sample was taken from a study of HIV-infected patients and healthy controls. All unsorted peripheral T cells were captured because whole blood was used without fractionation. Alpha and beta constant-region primers primed reverse transcription of approximately 0.55 ug RNA. Alpha and beta chain libraries were made separately by chain-specific third strand synthesis with multiplexing indices. TCRdb re-analysed the 5' RACE reads in MiXCR, keeping a single row per CDR3 protein. The table records about 11,000 distinct CDR3 sequences, about 5.1% of them present only once. The ends were cut back, 4 bases at V and 0 bases at J, with 12 bases in the middle. The CDR3 is 16 amino acids. Germline CDR1 is MGHRA and CDR2 is YSYEKL.

The chain uses TRBV4-1 and TRBJ2-2; D may be TRBD1 or TRBD2 (5 bases each). The source material was blood. This clonotype originated in an adult in good health. The CDR3 DNA sequence: TGCGCCAGCAGCCCCCTGGGGGAAGCGAACACCGGGGAGCTGTTTTTT. Encoded protein: CASSPLGEANTGELFF.